This TCR beta chain was found in a study of blood T cell repertoires in COVID-19. Here immunoSEQ multiplex PCR was the method, and the copy in TCRdb shows in-frame clones only, minus some. The repertoire has about 300,000 clones, 90% of them found once; the top ten carry approximately 4.3%. The sequenced sample consisted of PBMCs or T cells enriched from blood (not recorded which). This clonotype was obtained from a woman under 30 with acute COVID-19.

In DNA form, the CDR3 reads TGTGCCAGCAGCTCTTCCAGGACAGGGGCCCTTTACGAGCAGTACTTC. Translating it yields CASSSSRTGALYEQYF. The rearrangement joins TRBV3-1 (or the pseudogene TRBV3-2) to TRBJ2-7; 9 bases are a match to TRBD1. The CDR3 is 16 residues long. Germline loops: CDR1 LGHDT, CDR2 YNNKEL (reference sequence). J was trimmed by 4 bases and V by 5 bases; bases with no gene match: 12.